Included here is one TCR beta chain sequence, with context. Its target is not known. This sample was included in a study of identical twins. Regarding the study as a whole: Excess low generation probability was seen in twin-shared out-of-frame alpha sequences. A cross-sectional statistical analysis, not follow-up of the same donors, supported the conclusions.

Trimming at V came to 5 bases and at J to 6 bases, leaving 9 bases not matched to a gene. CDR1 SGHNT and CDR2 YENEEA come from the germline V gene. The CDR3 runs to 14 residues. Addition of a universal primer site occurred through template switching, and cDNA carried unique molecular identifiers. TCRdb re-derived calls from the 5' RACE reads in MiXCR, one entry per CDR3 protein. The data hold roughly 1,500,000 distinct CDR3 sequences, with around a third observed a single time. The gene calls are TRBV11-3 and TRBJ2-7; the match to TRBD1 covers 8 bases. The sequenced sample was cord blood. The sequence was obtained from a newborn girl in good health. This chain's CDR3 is CASSPRQGSREQYF. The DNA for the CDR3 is TGTGCCAGCAGCCCGAGACAGGGGTCCCGCGAGCAGTACTTC.